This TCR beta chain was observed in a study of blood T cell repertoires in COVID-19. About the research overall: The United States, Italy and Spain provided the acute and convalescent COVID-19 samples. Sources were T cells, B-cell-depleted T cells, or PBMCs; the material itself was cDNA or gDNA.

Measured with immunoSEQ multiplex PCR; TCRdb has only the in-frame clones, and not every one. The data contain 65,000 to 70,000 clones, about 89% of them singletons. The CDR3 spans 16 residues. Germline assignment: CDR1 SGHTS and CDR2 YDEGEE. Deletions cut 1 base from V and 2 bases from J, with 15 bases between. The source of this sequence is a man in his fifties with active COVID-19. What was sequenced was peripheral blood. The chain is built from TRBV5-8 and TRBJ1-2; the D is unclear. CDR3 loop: CASSLTQILHNYGYTF. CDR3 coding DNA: TGTGCCAGCAGCTTGACTCAGATACTACACAACTATGGCTACACCTTC.